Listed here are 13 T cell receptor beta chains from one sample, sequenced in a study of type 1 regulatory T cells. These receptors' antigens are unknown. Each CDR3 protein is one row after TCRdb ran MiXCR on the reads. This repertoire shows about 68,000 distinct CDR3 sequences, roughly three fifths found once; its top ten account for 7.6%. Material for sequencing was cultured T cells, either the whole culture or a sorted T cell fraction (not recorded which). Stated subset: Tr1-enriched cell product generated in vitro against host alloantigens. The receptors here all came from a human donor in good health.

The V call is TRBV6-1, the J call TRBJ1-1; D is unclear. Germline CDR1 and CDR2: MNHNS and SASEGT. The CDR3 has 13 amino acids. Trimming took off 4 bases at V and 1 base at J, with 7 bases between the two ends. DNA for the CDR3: TGTGCCAGCAGTGCCCCGGCGAACACTGAAGCTTTCTTT. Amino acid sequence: CASSAPANTEAFF.

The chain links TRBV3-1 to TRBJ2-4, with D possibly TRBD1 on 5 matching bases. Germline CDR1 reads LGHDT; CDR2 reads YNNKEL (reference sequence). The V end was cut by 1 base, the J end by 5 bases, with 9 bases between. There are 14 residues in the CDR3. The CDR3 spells CASSQADRENIQYF. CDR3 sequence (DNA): TGTGCCAGCAGCCAAGCTGACAGAGAAAACATTCAGTACTTC.

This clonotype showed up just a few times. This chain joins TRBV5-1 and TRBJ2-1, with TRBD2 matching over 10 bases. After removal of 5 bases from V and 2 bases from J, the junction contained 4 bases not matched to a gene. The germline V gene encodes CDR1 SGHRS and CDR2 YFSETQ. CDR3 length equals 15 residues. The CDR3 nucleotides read TGCGCCAGCAGGGGAGGACTAGCGGCCTACAATGAGCAGTTCTTC. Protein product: CASRGGLAAYNEQFF.

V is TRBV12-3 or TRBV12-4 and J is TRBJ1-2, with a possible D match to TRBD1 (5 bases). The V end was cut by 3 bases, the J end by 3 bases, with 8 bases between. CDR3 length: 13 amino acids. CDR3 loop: CASSFDSHYGYTF. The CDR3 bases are TGTGCCAGCAGTTTTGACAGTCACTATGGCTACACCTTC.

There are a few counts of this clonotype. Here the CDR3 DNA reads TGTGCCAGCAGTGAAGAGTTGGGCGAGGTGGGTGAGCAGTTCTTC. This gives the protein CASSEELGEVGEQFF. The chain has TRBV2 and TRBJ2-1; D ambiguous. Per germline, CDR1 SNHLY and CDR2 FYNNEI. V was clipped by 1 base and J by 9 bases, with 16 bases between them. The CDR3 spans 15 residues.

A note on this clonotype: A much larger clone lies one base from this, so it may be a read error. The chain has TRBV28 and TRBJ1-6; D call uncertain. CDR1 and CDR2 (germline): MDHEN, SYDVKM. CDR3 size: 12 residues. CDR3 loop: CVSSLRVSPLHF. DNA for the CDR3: TGTGTCAGCAGTTTAAGGGTATCACCCCTCCACTTT.

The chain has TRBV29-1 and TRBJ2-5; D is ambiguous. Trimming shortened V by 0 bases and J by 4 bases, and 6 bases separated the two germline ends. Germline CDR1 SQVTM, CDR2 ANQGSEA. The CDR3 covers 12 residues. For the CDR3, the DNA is TGCAGCGTTGAAGAGAGAAGAGAGACCCAGTACTTC. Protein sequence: CSVEERRETQYF.

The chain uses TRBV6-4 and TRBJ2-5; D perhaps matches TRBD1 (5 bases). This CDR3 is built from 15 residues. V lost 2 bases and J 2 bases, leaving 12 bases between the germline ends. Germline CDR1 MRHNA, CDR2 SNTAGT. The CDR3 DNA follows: TGTGCCAGCAGTGACCAGGGAACAGTTCAAGAGACCCAGTACTTC. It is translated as CASSDQGTVQETQYF.

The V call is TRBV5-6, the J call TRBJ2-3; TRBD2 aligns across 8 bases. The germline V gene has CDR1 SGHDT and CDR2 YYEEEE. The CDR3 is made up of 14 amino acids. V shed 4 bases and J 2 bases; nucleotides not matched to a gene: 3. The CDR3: CASSRLANTDTQYF. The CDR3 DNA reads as TGTGCCAGCAGCAGACTAGCGAACACAGATACGCAGTATTTT.

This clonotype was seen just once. The CDR3 is CASSFPPGQGITQYF. CDR3 nucleotide sequence: TGTGCCAGCAGTTTTCCTCCTGGACAGGGAATAACGCAGTATTTT. The rearrangement joins TRBV27 to TRBJ2-3; 8 nucleotides agree with TRBD1. V shed 3 bases and J 9 bases; nucleotides not matched to a gene: 11. Per the germline V gene, CDR1 is MNHEY and CDR2 is SMNVEV (reference sequence). This CDR3 region has 15 residues.

The CDR3 loop is CASSLAWGGNTGELFF. The CDR3 region has the DNA TGTGCCAGCAGTTTGGCCTGGGGTGGTAACACCGGGGAGCTGTTTTTT. V gene TRBV12-3 or TRBV12-4 combines with J gene TRBJ2-2; no reliable D call. The V end was cut by 3 bases, the J end by 2 bases, with 13 bases between. The length of the CDR3 is 16 residues.

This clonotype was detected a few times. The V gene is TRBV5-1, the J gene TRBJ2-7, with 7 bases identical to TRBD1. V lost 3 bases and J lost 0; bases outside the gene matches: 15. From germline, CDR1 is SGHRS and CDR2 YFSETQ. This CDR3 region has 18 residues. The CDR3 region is CASSYRGSSRPSSYEQYF. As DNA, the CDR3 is TGCGCCAGCAGCTACAGGGGCAGTAGCAGGCCAAGCTCCTACGAGCAGTACTTC.

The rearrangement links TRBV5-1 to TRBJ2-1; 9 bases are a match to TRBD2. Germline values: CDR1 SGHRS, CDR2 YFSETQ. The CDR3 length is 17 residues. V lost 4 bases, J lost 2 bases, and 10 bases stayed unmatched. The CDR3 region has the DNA TGCGCCAGCAGCCCTCTGGGCGGGAGGGCCGCCTACAATGAGCAGTTCTTC. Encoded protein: CASSPLGGRAAYNEQFF.